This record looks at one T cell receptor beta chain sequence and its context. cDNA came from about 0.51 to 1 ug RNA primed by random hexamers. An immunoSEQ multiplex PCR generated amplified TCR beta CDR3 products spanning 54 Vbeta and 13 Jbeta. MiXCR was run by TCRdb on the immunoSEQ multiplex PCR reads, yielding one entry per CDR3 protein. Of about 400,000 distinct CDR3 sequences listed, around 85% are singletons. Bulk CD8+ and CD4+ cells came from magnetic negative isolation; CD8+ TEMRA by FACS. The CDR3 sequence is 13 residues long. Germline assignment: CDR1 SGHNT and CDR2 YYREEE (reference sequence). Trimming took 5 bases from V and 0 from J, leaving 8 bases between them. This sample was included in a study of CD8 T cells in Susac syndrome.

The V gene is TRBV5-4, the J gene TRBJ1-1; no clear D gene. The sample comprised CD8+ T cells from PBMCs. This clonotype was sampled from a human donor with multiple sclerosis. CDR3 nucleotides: TGTGCCAGCAGGGCTCTCGTGAACACTGAAGCTTTCTTT. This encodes CASRALVNTEAFF.